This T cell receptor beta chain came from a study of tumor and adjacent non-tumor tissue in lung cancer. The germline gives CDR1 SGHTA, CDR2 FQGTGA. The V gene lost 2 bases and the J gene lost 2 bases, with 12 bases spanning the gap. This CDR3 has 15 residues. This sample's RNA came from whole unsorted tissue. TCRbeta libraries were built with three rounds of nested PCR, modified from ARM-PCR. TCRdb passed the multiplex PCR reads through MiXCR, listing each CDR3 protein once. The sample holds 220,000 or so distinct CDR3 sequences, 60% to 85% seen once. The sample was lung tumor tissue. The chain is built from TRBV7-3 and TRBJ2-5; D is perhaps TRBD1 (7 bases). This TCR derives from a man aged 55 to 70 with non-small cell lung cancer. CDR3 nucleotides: TGTGCCAGCAGCTTAGCCCAGGGGGGACAAGAGACCCAGTACTTC. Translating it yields CASSLAQGGQETQYF.